A single sample gave rise to the 9 T cell receptor beta chains below, sequenced in a study of Ad26.COV2.S vaccination and SARS-CoV-2 variants. Produced via immunoSEQ multiplex PCR; TCRdb's table is partial and in-frame only. The table records 290,000 or so clones, approximately 89% of them present only once. This sample's treatment: roughly 19 received Ad26.COV2.S at low or high dose, single or two shots; 5 received placebo; per-sample allocation not given. Each sample was drawn 63 days after the first injection (of vaccine or placebo). The sequencing used peripheral blood, collected in a trial of Ad26.COV2.S vaccine versus placebo. The receptor set was obtained from a person aged 18 to 59 who received the Ad26.COV2.S COVID-19 vaccine or a placebo.

Note on this clone: Other DNA sequences within the sample encode an identical CDR3. The chain carries TRBV7-2 and TRBJ1-5; 9 bases fit TRBD1. The J segment lost 2 bases and the V segment lost 4 bases, leaving 3 bases of the junction unmatched. The CDR3 is 15 amino acids. Germline CDR1 reads SGHTA; CDR2 reads FQGNSA. The CDR3 DNA reads as TGTGCCAGCAGCTCACAGGGGGCTGGCAATCAGCCCCAGCATTTT. Protein sequence: CASSSQGAGNQPQHF.

This chain connects TRBV2 to TRBJ2-7; TRBD2 might be the D (5 bases). Trimming removed 5 bases from V and 0 bases from J, with 11 bases in between. Germline loops: CDR1 SNHLY, CDR2 FYNNEI. The CDR3 contains 14 residues. Here the CDR3 DNA reads TGTGCCAGCAGTCCCGGACTGCACTCCTACGAGCAGTACTTC. This translates into CASSPGLHSYEQYF.

The chain joins TRBV19 to TRBJ2-3, with D uncertain. Deletions cut 8 bases from V and 1 base from J, with 13 bases between. This CDR3 has 14 residues. Germline V CDR1 and CDR2: LNHDA, SQIVND (reference sequence). The CDR3 protein is CASLGEMGTDTQYF. The CDR3 nucleotides are TGTGCCAGTCTAGGAGAGATGGGCACAGATACGCAGTATTTT.

This clone was detected a few times. This chain connects TRBV24-1 to TRBJ2-7; a weak D match, TRBD2 (7 bases). Germline V gene lookup returns CDR1 KGHDR and CDR2 SFDVKD. Trimming left V 11 bases short and J 2 bases short, with 21 bases between. The CDR3 runs 15 residues. CDR3 loop: CASRGARVFTYEQYF. The CDR3 coding sequence is TGTGCCAGCCGGGGGGCGAGAGTCTTTACCTACGAGCAGTACTTC.

The gene calls are TRBV4-3 and TRBJ1-2, with D possibly being TRBD1 (5 bases). V dropped 1 base and J dropped 0 bases, with 12 bases sitting between them. The CDR3 runs to 16 residues. From germline, CDR1 is LGHNA and CDR2 YSLEER. CDR3 bases: TGCGCCAGCAGCCAAGCCTGGGGCTCTTCTAACTATGGCTACACCTTC. Translation: CASSQAWGSSNYGYTF.

The chain carries TRBV7-9 and TRBJ2-1, with D uncertain. Germline V gene data show CDR1 as SEHNR and CDR2 as FQNEAQ (reference sequence). This CDR3 has 12 residues. V lost 1 base and J lost 6, with 4 bases in between. The CDR3 loop reads CASSLEGNEQFF. Here the CDR3 DNA reads TGTGCCAGCAGCTTAGAGGGCAATGAGCAGTTCTTC.

The rearrangement joins TRBV11-2 to TRBJ2-5; D not certain. Germline CDR1 and CDR2: SGHAT and FQNNGV. Trimming shortened V by 7 bases and J by 5 bases, and 14 bases separated the two germline ends. The CDR3 runs to 13 residues. Written as DNA, the CDR3 is TGTGCCAGCACTTCAGTGACCCGGGAGACCCAGTACTTC. It encodes CASTSVTRETQYF.

The chain links TRBV11-2 to TRBJ2-7; the D gene could be TRBD1 or TRBD2 (5 bases each). Trimming cost V 7 bases and J 0 bases, with 16 bases left between them. The CDR3 contains 15 residues. Looked up from germline, CDR1 is SGHAT and CDR2 is FQNNGV. The CDR3 sequence: CASTLPGRSSYEQYF. For the CDR3, the DNA is TGTGCCAGCACCCTACCGGGACGGAGCTCCTACGAGCAGTACTTC.

The sample holds one count of this clone. The chain employs TRBV7-9 and TRBJ2-5; 9 bases agree with TRBD2. There are 17 residues in the CDR3. V lost 3 bases to trimming and J lost 4 bases; unmatched junction nucleotides: 12. Germline V lookup: CDR1 SEHNR, CDR2 FQNEAQ (reference sequence). CDR3 protein: CASSLDGTSGYAETQYF. The CDR3 nucleotides are TGTGCCAGCAGCTTGGACGGTACTAGCGGGTACGCAGAGACCCAGTACTTC.